This T cell receptor (beta chain) was captured by sequencing in a study of T cell responses to AZD1222 COVID-19 vaccine. General study points: In all cases, repertoires were sampled only after the peak T cell response. Clonal diversity was possibly underestimated, and white British individuals and females predominated among donors. Researchers report vaccine-associated CD4 TCRs spanning spike, with dominance at 160-218 and 743-854.

Assay used: immunoSEQ multiplex PCR; TCRdb lists only in-frame clones, some missing. This table holds about 130,000 clones, 85% to 95% found once. The CDR3 covers 16 residues. Unmatched junction bases numbered 11, after V lost 4 bases and J lost 3 bases. Germline CDR1 reads KGHSH; CDR2 reads LQKENI. Worth noting for this clone: No antigen is known for it.

The rearrangement joins TRBV18 to TRBJ2-7; 8 nucleotides agree with TRBD1. This clonotype was sampled from an adult in good health. Here the sequenced sample was peripheral blood, taken on day 0 of AZD1222 vaccination. The CDR3 coding sequence is TGTGCCAGCTCACGAACCACAGGGGGGACAAGCTACGAGCAGTACTTC. This gives the protein CASSRTTGGTSYEQYF.